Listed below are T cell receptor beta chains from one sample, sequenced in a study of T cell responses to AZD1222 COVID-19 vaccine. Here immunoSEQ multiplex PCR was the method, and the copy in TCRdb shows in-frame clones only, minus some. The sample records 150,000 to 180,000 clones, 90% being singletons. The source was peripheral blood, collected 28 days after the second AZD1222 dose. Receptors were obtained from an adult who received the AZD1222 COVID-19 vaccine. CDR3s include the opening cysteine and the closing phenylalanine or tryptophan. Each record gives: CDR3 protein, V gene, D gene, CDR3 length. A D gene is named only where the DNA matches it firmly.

CDR3: CASSPGARGLGGTDTQYF; V: TRBV11-2; D: NA; length: 18
CDR3: CASTLGGGGGETQYF; V: TRBV6-5; D: NA; length: 15
CDR3: CATSFRGIHEQFF; V: TRBV15; D: NA; length: 13
CDR3: CASSDREFHPYQPQHF; V: TRBV7-2; D: TRBD1; length: 16
CDR3: CASSQEGALGGIQYF; V: TRBV4-1; D: NA; length: 15
CDR3: CASSQDSQETQYF; V: TRBV11-2; D: NA; length: 13
CDR3: CASSPRRGGRYNEQFF; V: TRBV13; D: TRBD2; length: 16
CDR3: CASSPGQGWYTQYF; V: TRBV19; D: TRBD1; length: 14
CDR3: CASSQGQGGSGANVLTF; V: TRBV4-1; D: TRBD1; length: 17
CDR3: CASSIAQGLITGELFF; V: TRBV19; D: NA; length: 16
CDR3: CASSSRQGGKQPQHF; V: TRBV5-4; D: TRBD1; length: 15
CDR3: CASSLFPGLEMSETQYF; V: TRBV5-1; D: TRBD2; length: 17
CDR3: CAISDPGLAGDTQYF; V: TRBV10-3; D: TRBD2; length: 15
CDR3: CASSKGRLNTEAFF; V: TRBV21-1; D: NA; length: 14
CDR3: CASSETWGQGVRGYTF; V: TRBV6-1; D: TRBD1; length: 16
CDR3: CASTDAGEQFF; V: TRBV5-1; D: NA; length: 11
CDR3: CASSLAGTGVYEQYF; V: TRBV7-9; D: TRBD1; length: 15
CDR3: CASSPGGAFTEAFF; V: TRBV4-1; D: TRBD1; length: 14
CDR3: CASNPLGGADTEAFF; V: TRBV2; D: NA; length: 15
CDR3: CASSQPSTGELFF; V: TRBV3-1/TRBV3-2; D: NA; length: 13
CDR3: CASSTPTAASYGYTF; V: TRBV19; D: NA; length: 15
CDR3: CASSDPGKAFF; V: TRBV2; D: NA; length: 11
CDR3: CASSESSGEQYF; V: TRBV10-1; D: NA; length: 12
CDR3: CASSRPTDTNYGYTF; V: TRBV28; D: NA; length: 15
CDR3: CASSPPGGATEAFF; V: TRBV5-1; D: NA; length: 14
CDR3: CASSLVGASGDSPLHF; V: TRBV5-6; D: NA; length: 16
CDR3: CASSPGFVAGETQYF; V: TRBV19; D: TRBD2; length: 15
CDR3: CASSEDGFLTSQPQHF; V: TRBV2; D: NA; length: 16
CDR3: CASSLVPQGRGDSPLHF; V: TRBV5-5; D: NA; length: 17
CDR3: CASSVGVRGTGANVLTF; V: TRBV9; D: NA; length: 17
CDR3: CASSDTSRGRDTQYF; V: TRBV2; D: NA; length: 15
CDR3: CASSPGVRARAGGSPLHF; V: TRBV6-6; D: NA; length: 18
CDR3: CASSLLGGQGTEAFF; V: TRBV7-2; D: NA; length: 15
CDR3: CASSTGQEMYRETQYF; V: TRBV5-6; D: TRBD1; length: 16
CDR3: CAWSVGQARYEQYF; V: TRBV30; D: NA; length: 14
CDR3: CASSPPGRDTIYF; V: TRBV18; D: NA; length: 13
CDR3: CASSDDRAIGELFF; V: TRBV9; D: TRBD1; length: 14
CDR3: CASSGDRGNYGYTF; V: TRBV2; D: TRBD1; length: 14
CDR3: CASSTDRAEGTEAFF; V: TRBV9; D: TRBD1; length: 15
CDR3: CASSFWGSQGGDYGYTF; V: TRBV7-9; D: TRBD1; length: 17
CDR3: CASSYSTGAGAEAFF; V: TRBV6-5; D: NA; length: 15
CDR3: CASSLNTEAFF; V: TRBV5-1; D: NA; length: 11
CDR3: CASSEGQSYEQYF; V: TRBV10-1; D: NA; length: 13
CDR3: CASSPIPGDGSYTF; V: TRBV19; D: NA; length: 14
CDR3: CATSDGGTGGNTQYF; V: TRBV24-1; D: TRBD1; length: 15
CDR3: CASSLDSGPVKAFF; V: TRBV7-2; D: NA; length: 14
CDR3: CASSRGTEAFF; V: TRBV6-5; D: NA; length: 11
CDR3: CASNLGTSNQPQHF; V: TRBV23-1; D: NA; length: 14
CDR3: CASSTGTGVPGELFF; V: TRBV28; D: TRBD1; length: 15
CDR3: CASNKIHLRDRVFYEQYF; V: TRBV27; D: TRBD1; length: 18
CDR3: CASSLAGRGGRTDTQYF; V: TRBV7-2; D: TRBD2; length: 17